Presented here are 17 T cell receptor beta chains from one specimen sequenced in a study of T cells after yellow fever vaccination. One entry per CDR3 protein results from TCRdb running MiXCR on the 5' RACE reads. The sample carries fewer than 90,000 distinct CDR3 sequences, around 7% recorded once. Specimen: CD8+ T cells sorted from PBMCs, collected 5 days after the first yellow fever vaccination. Receptors originate from a man aged 18 to 29 who received the YFV17D yellow fever vaccine.

This CDR3 reads CASSLGSWSYNEQFF. Here the CDR3 DNA reads TGTGCCAGCAGCTTAGGGTCCTGGTCCTACAATGAGCAGTTCTTC. The V call is TRBV7-2, the J call TRBJ2-1; D is unclear. Germline V lookup: CDR1 SGHTA, CDR2 FQGNSA. The CDR3 runs 15 residues. Deletions cut 1 base from V and 1 base from J, with 8 bases between.

This clonotype was observed a handful of times. The gene calls are TRBV20-1 and TRBJ2-5, with 8 positions matching TRBD2. Germline CDR1 is DFQATT and CDR2 is SNEGSKA (reference sequence). The CDR3 is 18 residues long. The V gene end was trimmed by 5 bases and the J gene end by 6 bases; junction bases not matched to a gene: 23. Here the CDR3 DNA reads TGCAGTGCTGGCCAAAGGGTGGGACTAGTCTTCTCTCAACAGACCCAGTACTTC. Amino acids: CSAGQRVGLVFSQQTQYF.

There are many counts of this clonotype. This sequence joins TRBV12-3 or TRBV12-4 and TRBJ2-3, with D possibly being TRBD2 (7 bases). The V gene lost 7 bases and the J gene lost 2 bases, with 13 bases spanning the gap. CDR3 length: 14 residues. CDR3 nucleotides: TGTGCCAGCACGGGGGGCCGATTCACAGATACGCAGTATTTT. It yields the protein CASTGGRFTDTQYF.

This clonotype was detected ten times or more. The rearrangement links TRBV5-4 to TRBJ2-5, with D perhaps matching TRBD2 (7 bases). From germline, CDR1 is SGHNT and CDR2 YYREEE (reference sequence). The length of the CDR3 is 15 residues. The germline V and J ends were trimmed by 4 bases and 2 bases, with 15 bases remaining between them. Written as DNA, the CDR3 is TGTGCCAGCAGCCTACAGGGACTAACGCAAGAGACCCAGTACTTC. Translation gives CASSLQGLTQETQYF.

The sample holds many counts of this clonotype. The rearrangement links TRBV6-1 to TRBJ2-2; no clear D gene. The CDR3 covers 14 residues. Germline CDR1 reads MNHNS; CDR2 reads SASEGT. The V gene lost 1 base and the J gene lost 5 bases, with 8 bases spanning the gap. In DNA form, the CDR3 reads TGTGCCAGCAGTGAAGGGGCAGAAACCGGGGAGCTGTTTTTT. As protein: CASSEGAETGELFF.

Details on this clonotype: This sequence may be a read error, since a much larger clone differs from it by one base. The rearrangement links TRBV3-1 to TRBJ2-3; TRBD2 matches at 13 bases. The CDR3 has 14 amino acids. Trimming took 5 bases from V and 6 from J; bases not matched to a gene: 2. Germline CDR1 reads LGHDT; CDR2 reads YNNKEL (reference sequence). CDR3: CASSWTSGSDTQYF. For the CDR3, the DNA is TGTGCCAGCAGCTGGACTAGCGGGAGTGATACGCAGTATTTT.

This clonotype has ten or more counts. The chain has TRBV4-1 and TRBJ1-2; tentative D call: TRBD1 (5 bases). Trimming removed 0 bases at V and 5 bases at J, with 7 bases between. The germline CDR1 and CDR2 sequences are MGHRA and YSYEKL. This CDR3 comprises 13 residues. The chain's CDR3 is CASSQDRGYGYTF. CDR3 sequence (DNA): TGCGCCAGCAGCCAAGATCGGGGGTATGGCTACACCTTC.

The V call is TRBV7-2, the J call TRBJ1-1; D unresolved. This CDR3 has 14 residues. Trimming stripped 3 bases from V and 1 base from J, with 9 bases between. Germline CDR1 is SGHTA and CDR2 is FQGNSA. The CDR3 bases are TGTGCCAGCAGCTTTTCGGGTGGGAACACTGAAGCTTTCTTT. Encoded protein: CASSFSGGNTEAFF. Variable domain in full (rest from reference TRBV7-2 and TRBJ1-1): GAGVSQSPSNKVTEKGKDVELRCDPISGHTALYWYRQSLGQGLEFLIYFQGNSAPDKSGLPSDRFSAERTGGSVSTLTIQRTQQEDSAVYLCASSFSGGNTEAFFGQGTRLTVV.

Many counts were recorded for this clonotype. CDR3 coding DNA: TGTGCCAGCAGCCACACAGATACGCAGTATTTT. Translated: CASSHTDTQYF. This sequence joins TRBV12-3 or TRBV12-4 and TRBJ2-3; no firm D call. The CDR3 contains 11 residues. V was cut by 6 bases and J by 2 bases, with 3 bases left in between.

The chain recombines TRBV20-1 with TRBJ2-5; 7 bases map to TRBD1. CDR1 is DFQATT, CDR2 SNEGSKA, per germline (reference sequence). With 6 bases clipped from V and 1 base from J, the junction kept 5 bases outside the gene matches. The length of the CDR3 is 13 residues. CDR3 amino acids: CSAVQGTQETQYF. DNA of the CDR3: TGCAGTGCCGTACAGGGGACCCAAGAGACCCAGTACTTC.

This clonotype was detected only a few times. This rearrangement joins TRBV19 to TRBJ1-2; unclear D gene. Looked up from germline, CDR1 is LNHDA and CDR2 is SQIVND (reference sequence). Trimming left V 5 bases short and J 6 bases short, with 10 bases between. The CDR3 length is 12 residues. The CDR3 coding sequence is TGTGCCAGTAGTTGGGTCGGCGATGGCTACACCTTC. As protein: CASSWVGDGYTF.

As concerns this clonotype: Given a much more abundant clone one base away, this may be a read error. The chain links TRBV29-1 to TRBJ2-7; D gene ambiguous. V dropped 4 bases and J dropped 3 bases, with 10 bases sitting between them. Per the germline V gene, CDR1 is SQVTM and CDR2 is ANQGSEA. This CDR3 comprises 12 residues. CDR3 DNA sequence: TGCAGCGTTGTATTGCCGGGCTACGAGCAGTACTTC. This codes for CSVVLPGYEQYF.

In this sample, this clonotype turned up a few times. The CDR3 sequence: CASSWAQTSGGGNEQFF. For the CDR3, the DNA is TGCGCCAGCAGCTGGGCCCAAACTAGCGGGGGGGGAAATGAGCAGTTCTTC. The chain uses TRBV5-1 and TRBJ2-1; the match to TRBD2 covers 13 bases. Germline CDR1 reads SGHRS; CDR2 reads YFSETQ. The CDR3 extends over 17 amino acids. Trimming cost V 3 bases and J 7 bases; bases outside gene matches: 10. The full variable domain, completed using reference TRBV5-1 and TRBJ2-1, is KAGVTQTPRYLIKTRGQQVTLSCSPISGHRSVSWYQQTPGQGLQFLFEYFSETQRNKGNFPGRFSGRQFSNSRSEMNVSTLELGDSALYLCASSWAQTSGGGNEQFFGPGTRLTVL.

The chain combines TRBV5-6 with TRBJ2-7; no reliable D call. Germline values: CDR1 SGHDT, CDR2 YYEEEE. CDR3 length: 15 residues. With 0 bases removed from V and 0 bases from J, the gap between germline ends came to 10 bases. The chain's CDR3 is CASSLAGSSSYEQYV. The CDR3 DNA follows: TGTGCCAGCAGCTTGGCCGGCTCCAGCTCCTACGAGCAGTACGTC.

This clonotype has only a few counts. The J gene is TRBJ2-1, the V gene TRBV7-3, with TRBD1 matching over 7 bases. The V gene's germline CDR1 is SGHTA and CDR2 FQGTGA. V was clipped by 4 bases and J by 4 bases; unmatched bases: 10. The CDR3 contains 16 residues. CDR3 amino acids: CASSSPGQVGYNEQFF. The DNA of the CDR3 is TGTGCCAGCAGCTCCCCCGGACAGGTGGGATACAATGAGCAGTTCTTC.

The V call is TRBV7-2, the J call TRBJ2-2; D remains unclear. CDR1 and CDR2 (germline): SGHTA, FQGNSA. V dropped 1 base and J dropped 4 bases, with 4 bases sitting between them. The CDR3 totals 13 residues. CDR3 sequence reads: CASSLVSTGELFF. Here the CDR3 DNA reads TGTGCCAGCAGCTTAGTTAGCACCGGGGAGCTGTTTTTT. The variable domain in full, with the rest retrieved from reference TRBV7-2 and TRBJ2-2, is GAGVSQSPSNKVTEKGKDVELRCDPISGHTALYWYRQSLGQGLEFLIYFQGNSAPDKSGLPSDRFSAERTGGSVSTLTIQRTQQEDSAVYLCASSLVSTGELFFGEGSRLTVL.

This clonotype was counted at least ten times. This rearrangement joins TRBV7-8 to TRBJ2-7, with 7 bases matching TRBD2. The ends lost 1 base at V and 3 bases at J; junction bases unmatched: 6. The CDR3 totals 15 residues. Per germline, CDR1 SGHVS and CDR2 FQNEAQ. Written as DNA, the CDR3 is TGTGCCAGCAGCTTAGAAGCGGGACCCCACTACGAGCAGTACGTC. Its translation is CASSLEAGPHYEQYV.